A selection of T cell receptor beta chains follows, all from one sample in a study of cytomegalovirus exposure and HLA in healthy donors. The protocol was immunoSEQ multiplex PCR, while the TCRdb copy is restricted to in-frame clones and leaves out a portion. The table includes 200,000 or so clones, around 75% detected once. The sample consisted of PBMCs. All receptors come from a woman under 40 in good health and CMV-seropositive. Both conserved end residues are part of each CDR3. The D gene is left open where the match is weak. Clone size is shown for a subset of rows, as once, few, many or a class of expanded clone.

CDR3 protein,CDR3 DNA,V gene,clone size,J gene,D gene
CASSLRQSSYEQYF,TGTGCCAGCAGCTTGCGACAGAGCTCCTACGAGCAGTACTTC,TRBV27,once,TRBJ2-7,.
CASSLQGDTGELFF,TGTGCCAGCAGCTTACAGGGGGACACCGGGGAGCTGTTTTTT,TRBV11-3,.,TRBJ2-2,TRBD1
CASSQVRYTGELFF,TGCGCCAGCAGCCAAGTCAGGTACACCGGGGAGCTGTTTTTT,TRBV4-3,.,TRBJ2-2,.
CASSLSGGGDTQYF,TGTGCCAGCAGCTTATCCGGGGGAGGAGATACGCAGTATTTT,TRBV7-3,.,TRBJ2-3,.
CSHTDNYGYTF,TGCAGCCACACAGACAACTATGGCTACACCTTC,TRBV29-1,.,TRBJ1-2,.
CASTKSGTGDTEAFF,TGCGCCAGCACAAAATCCGGGACAGGGGACACTGAAGCTTTCTTT,TRBV5-1,few,TRBJ1-1,TRBD1
CASSLYSAGGPDEQFF,TGCGCCAGCAGCTTGTACTCGGCGGGAGGGCCAGATGAGCAGTTCTTC,TRBV5-1,.,TRBJ2-1,TRBD2
CATSREGPNEKLFF,TGTGCCACCAGCAGAGAGGGGCCTAATGAAAAACTGTTTTTT,TRBV15,.,TRBJ1-4,.
CASSAGEINTEAFF,TGTGCCAGCAGTGCTGGGGAGATAAACACTGAAGCTTTCTTT,TRBV6-4,few,TRBJ1-1,.
CASSVAGFRGRLAPINTEAFF,TGTGCCAGCAGCGTAGCCGGTTTCAGGGGGCGCTTAGCGCCCATAAACACTGAAGCTTTCTTT,TRBV9,few,TRBJ1-1,TRBD1
CASSSKQESHEQYF,TGTGCCAGCAGTTCAAAACAGGAATCCCACGAGCAGTACTTC,TRBV27,once,TRBJ2-7,.
CASSLAGPPGTEAFF,TGTGCCAGCAGTTTAGCGGGGCCCCCCGGCACTGAAGCTTTCTTT,TRBV27,.,TRBJ1-1,.
CASSYWATRESGEQYF,TGTGCCAGCAGTTACTGGGCCACAAGGGAGTCTGGCGAGCAGTACTTC,TRBV6-5,.,TRBJ2-7,.
CASSFQRGFRYEQYF,TGTGCCAGCAGTTTCCAGCGGGGGTTCAGATACGAGCAGTACTTC,TRBV27,.,TRBJ2-7,TRBD2
CASMRGTGELFF,TGTGCCAGCATGCGGGGCACCGGGGAGCTGTTTTTT,TRBV27,.,TRBJ2-2,.
CASRSLAGGTPGELFF,TGTGCCAGCAGATCCCTAGCGGGAGGGACCCCCGGGGAGCTGTTTTTT,TRBV28,.,TRBJ2-2,TRBD2
CASRETGDYGYTF,TGTGCCAGCAGAGAGACAGGGGACTATGGCTACACCTTC,TRBV28,.,TRBJ1-2,TRBD1
CASKSAGDWVEQYF,TGTGCCAGTAAGTCAGCGGGAGATTGGGTCGAGCAGTACTTC,TRBV19,few,TRBJ2-7,TRBD2
CASSKSTFWSEKLFF,TGTGCCAGCAGCAAATCGACGTTTTGGAGCGAAAAACTGTTTTTT,TRBV27,few,TRBJ1-4,.
CASSGRDRIYNEQFF,TGTGCCAGCAGTGGCCGGGACAGGATCTACAATGAGCAGTTCTTC,TRBV25-1,few,TRBJ2-1,TRBD1
CASSQGSQVDNEQFF,TGCGCCAGCAGCCAAGGTAGTCAGGTGGACAATGAGCAGTTCTTC,TRBV4-3,few,TRBJ2-1,.
CASSSHLLGTEAFF,TGTGCCAGCAGCTCCCATTTACTAGGGACTGAAGCTTTCTTT,TRBV7-9,.,TRBJ1-1,.
CASSLGAGTHEQFF,TGTGCCAGCAGTTTGGGAGCGGGAACCCATGAGCAGTTCTTC,TRBV27,.,TRBJ2-1,TRBD2
CATSSSRESYEQYF,TGTGCCACCAGCAGTTCGCGGGAGTCCTACGAGCAGTACTTC,TRBV15,.,TRBJ2-7,TRBD2
CASSYDRVSSNEKLFF,TGCGCCAGCAGCTACGACAGGGTTTCATCTAATGAAAAACTGTTTTTT,TRBV5-1,.,TRBJ1-4,TRBD1
CATSRGGLAGKGDEQFF,TGTGCCACCAGCAGAGGGGGTCTAGCGGGGAAAGGCGATGAGCAGTTCTTC,TRBV15,.,TRBJ2-1,TRBD2